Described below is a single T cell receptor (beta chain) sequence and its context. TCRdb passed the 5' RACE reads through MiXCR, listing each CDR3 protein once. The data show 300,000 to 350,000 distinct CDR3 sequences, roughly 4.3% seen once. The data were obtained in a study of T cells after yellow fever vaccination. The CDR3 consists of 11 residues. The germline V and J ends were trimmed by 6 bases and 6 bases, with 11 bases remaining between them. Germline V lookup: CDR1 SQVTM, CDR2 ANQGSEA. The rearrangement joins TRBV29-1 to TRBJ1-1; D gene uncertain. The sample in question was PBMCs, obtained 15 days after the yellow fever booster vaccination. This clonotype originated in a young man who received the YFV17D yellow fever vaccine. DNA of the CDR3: TGCAGCGTGGTTGTTACTCCTGAAGCTTTCTTT. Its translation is CSVVVTPEAFF.